This T cell receptor beta chain stems from a study of molecular identifiers for immune sequencing clone quantification. Study observations and caveats: In naive cells, clones above 20 RNA copies held under 1% of molecules, whereas in effector cells they held over 99%.

The CDR3 is 15 amino acids. Germline CDR1 is MGHRA and CDR2 is YSYEKL. Trimming cost V 5 bases and J 0 bases, with 13 bases left between them. This clonotype appeared many times. The antigen remains undetermined. TCRdb reprocessed the PCR reads with MiXCR, giving one entry per CDR3 protein. The sample yields over 600,000 distinct CDR3 sequences, around 20% seen once. The source of this sequence is a human donor in good health. Some libraries in this study had Jurkat cell RNA spiked in. The sequenced material came from naive CD8+ T cells from blood, with Jurkat cell RNA spiked in. Regarding subset: FACS-sorted CD8+CD4-CCR7+CD45RA+ naive T cells. The chain links TRBV4-1 to TRBJ1-1, with D possibly being TRBD1 (5 bases). CDR3 protein: CASSALGAMNTEAFF. DNA for the CDR3: TGCGCCAGCAGCGCGTTAGGGGCCATGAACACTGAAGCTTTCTTT.